Listed below are T cell receptor beta chains from one sample, sequenced in a study of blood T cells in healthy people across ages. MiXCR, run by TCRdb on the 5' RACE reads, gives a single entry per CDR3 protein. This table holds roughly 1,000,000 distinct CDR3 sequences, 20% to 25% found once. The sample also formed part of further work on T cells of mothers and their children.

Material: blood. Every receptor here comes from a girl aged 2-15 years in good health. The CDR3 runs from the conserved cysteine through the conserved F or W. Each record gives: CDR3 length, V gene, J gene, CDR3 protein.

len: 15
v_gene: TRBV7-3
j_gene: TRBJ1-1
CDR3aa: CASSSGQGKGTEAFF

len: 11
v_gene: TRBV24-1
j_gene: TRBJ2-5
CDR3aa: CATSDIQVKFF

len: 13
v_gene: TRBV29-1
j_gene: TRBJ1-1
CDR3aa: CSVEEWGGQEAFF

len: 17
v_gene: TRBV4-1
j_gene: TRBJ1-1
CDR3aa: CASSQEGLGGGYTEAFF

len: 15
v_gene: TRBV29-1
j_gene: TRBJ2-6
CDR3aa: CSVADRGPGANVLTF

len: 13
v_gene: TRBV6-2/TRBV6-3
j_gene: TRBJ1-1
CDR3aa: CASSLDWDTEAFF

len: 13
v_gene: TRBV5-1
j_gene: TRBJ2-1
CDR3aa: CASSSGPDPEQFF

len: 14
v_gene: TRBV29-1
j_gene: TRBJ2-5
CDR3aa: CSVPTKVGVETQYF

len: 15
v_gene: TRBV27
j_gene: TRBJ2-3
CDR3aa: CASRPGTSSSDTQYF

len: 15
v_gene: TRBV5-1
j_gene: TRBJ2-5
CDR3aa: CASSSPVDQQETQYF

len: 17
v_gene: TRBV6-5
j_gene: -
CDR3aa: CASSYTLSWSTTDEQFF

len: 15
v_gene: TRBV13
j_gene: TRBJ1-4
CDR3aa: CASSEKFTTNEKLFF

len: 17
v_gene: TRBV20-1
j_gene: -
CDR3aa: CSARPIRGAAGAYEQYF

len: 12
v_gene: TRBV3-1
j_gene: TRBJ1-3
CDR3aa: CASNHPRNTIYF

len: 14
v_gene: TRBV4-1
j_gene: TRBJ1-2
CDR3aa: CASSHDDKYNGYTF

len: 14
v_gene: TRBV20-1
j_gene: TRBJ2-7
CDR3aa: CSARDDRGWYEQYF

len: 16
v_gene: TRBV20-1
j_gene: -
CDR3aa: CSARDSGGTFGIEQYF

len: 16
v_gene: TRBV20-1
j_gene: TRBJ1-2
CDR3aa: CSARGFAVLLCYGYTF

len: 12
v_gene: TRBV10-3
j_gene: TRBJ2-5
CDR3aa: CAISELEGTQYF

len: 15
v_gene: TRBV20-1
j_gene: TRBJ2-5
CDR3aa: CSASSGLADQGTQYF

len: 15
v_gene: TRBV5-5
j_gene: TRBJ1-1
CDR3aa: CASTFPGQGYTEAFF

len: 16
v_gene: TRBV7-3
j_gene: TRBJ2-1
CDR3aa: CASSLLGGESDNEQFF

len: 16
v_gene: TRBV27
j_gene: TRBJ2-2
CDR3aa: CASSFLTGRNTGELFF

len: 14
v_gene: TRBV29-1
j_gene: TRBJ2-7
CDR3aa: CSVVLGQSNYEQYF

len: 16
v_gene: TRBV12-3/TRBV12-4
j_gene: -
CDR3aa: CASSSEGLLSSYEQYF

len: 18
v_gene: TRBV12-3/TRBV12-4
j_gene: TRBJ1-4
CDR3aa: CASSVLHRLLRGNEKLFF

len: 11
v_gene: TRBV12-3/TRBV12-4
j_gene: TRBJ1-2
CDR3aa: CASSHRDGYTF

len: 15
v_gene: TRBV4-3
j_gene: TRBJ1-2
CDR3aa: CASSQDNGIVYGYTF

len: 16
v_gene: TRBV7-2
j_gene: TRBJ1-2
CDR3aa: CASSLDGGVDNYGYTF

len: 15
v_gene: TRBV7-9
j_gene: TRBJ2-2
CDR3aa: CASSPIDFGTGELFF

len: 15
v_gene: TRBV11-2
j_gene: TRBJ2-1
CDR3aa: CASSLADTGLRVQFF

len: 13
v_gene: TRBV4-2
j_gene: -
CDR3aa: CASSQRQSNEQYF

len: 14
v_gene: TRBV6-2/TRBV6-3
j_gene: TRBJ2-1
CDR3aa: CASNGRSSYNEQFF

len: 16
v_gene: TRBV20-1
j_gene: -
CDR3aa: CSAGKRERGESNEQFF